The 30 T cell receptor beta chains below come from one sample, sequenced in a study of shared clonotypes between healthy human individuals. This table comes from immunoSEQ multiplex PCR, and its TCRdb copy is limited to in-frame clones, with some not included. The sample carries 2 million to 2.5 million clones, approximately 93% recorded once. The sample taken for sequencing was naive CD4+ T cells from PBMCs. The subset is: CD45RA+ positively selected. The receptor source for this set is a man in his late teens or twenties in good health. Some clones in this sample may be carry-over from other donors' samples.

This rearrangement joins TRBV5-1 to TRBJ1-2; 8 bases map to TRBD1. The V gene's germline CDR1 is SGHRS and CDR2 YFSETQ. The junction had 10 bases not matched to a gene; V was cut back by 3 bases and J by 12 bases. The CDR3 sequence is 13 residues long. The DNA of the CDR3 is TGCGCCAGCAGCTCCGGGACAGGTTGGGACCACACCTTC. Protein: CASSSGTGWDHTF.

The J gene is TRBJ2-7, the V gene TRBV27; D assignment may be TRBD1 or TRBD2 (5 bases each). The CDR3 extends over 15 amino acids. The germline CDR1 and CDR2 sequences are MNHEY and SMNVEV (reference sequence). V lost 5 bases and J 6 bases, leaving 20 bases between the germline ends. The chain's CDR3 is CASSLKSGPLSEQYF. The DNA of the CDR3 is TGTGCCAGCAGTCTCAAATCGGGACCGCTGAGCGAGCAGTACTTC.

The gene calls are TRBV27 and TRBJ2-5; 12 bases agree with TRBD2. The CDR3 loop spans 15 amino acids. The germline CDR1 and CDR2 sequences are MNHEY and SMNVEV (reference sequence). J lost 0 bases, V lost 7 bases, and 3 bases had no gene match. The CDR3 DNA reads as TGTGCCAGCAAAGGACTAGCGGGAAACCAAGAGACCCAGTACTTC. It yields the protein CASKGLAGNQETQYF.

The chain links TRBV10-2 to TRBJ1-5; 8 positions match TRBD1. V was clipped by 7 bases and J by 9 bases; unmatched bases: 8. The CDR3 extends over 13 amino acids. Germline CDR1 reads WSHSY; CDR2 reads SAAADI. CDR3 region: CASTGAGGLPQHF. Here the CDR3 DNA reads TGCGCCAGCACGGGGGCAGGGGGCCTGCCCCAGCATTTT.

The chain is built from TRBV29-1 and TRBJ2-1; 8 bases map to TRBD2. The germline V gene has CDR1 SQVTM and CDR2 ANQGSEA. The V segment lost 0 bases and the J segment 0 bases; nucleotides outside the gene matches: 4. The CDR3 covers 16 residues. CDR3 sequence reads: CSVEDSLAGSYNEQFF. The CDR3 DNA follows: TGCAGCGTTGAAGATTCGCTAGCGGGCTCCTACAATGAGCAGTTCTTC.

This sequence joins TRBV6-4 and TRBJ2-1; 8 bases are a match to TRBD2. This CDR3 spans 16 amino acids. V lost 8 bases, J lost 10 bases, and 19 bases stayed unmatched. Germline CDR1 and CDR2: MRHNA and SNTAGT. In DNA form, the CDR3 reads TGTGCCAGCGCCGCCCGGGGAGCGGGGGCCCTCGAGGAGCAGTTCTTC. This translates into CASAARGAGALEEQFF.

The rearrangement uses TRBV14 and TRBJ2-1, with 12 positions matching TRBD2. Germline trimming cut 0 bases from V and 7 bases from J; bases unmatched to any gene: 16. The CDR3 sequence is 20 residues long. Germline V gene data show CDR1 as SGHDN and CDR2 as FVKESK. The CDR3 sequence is CASSQDRASGRAGRGNEQFF. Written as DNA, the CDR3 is TGTGCCAGCAGCCAAGATAGGGCTAGCGGGAGGGCCGGGAGAGGGAATGAGCAGTTCTTC.

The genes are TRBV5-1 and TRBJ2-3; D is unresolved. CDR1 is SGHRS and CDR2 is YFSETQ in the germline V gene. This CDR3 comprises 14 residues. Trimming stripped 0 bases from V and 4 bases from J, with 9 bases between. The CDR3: CASSLDGLSDTQYF. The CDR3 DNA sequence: TGCGCCAGCAGCTTGGATGGGCTTTCAGATACGCAGTATTTT.

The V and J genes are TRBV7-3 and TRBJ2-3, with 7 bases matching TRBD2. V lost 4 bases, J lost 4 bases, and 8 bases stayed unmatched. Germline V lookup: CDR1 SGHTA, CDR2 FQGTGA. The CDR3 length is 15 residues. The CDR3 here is CASSSLGGSPDTQYF. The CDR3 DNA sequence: TGTGCCAGCAGCTCCCTCGGCGGGAGTCCAGATACGCAGTATTTT.

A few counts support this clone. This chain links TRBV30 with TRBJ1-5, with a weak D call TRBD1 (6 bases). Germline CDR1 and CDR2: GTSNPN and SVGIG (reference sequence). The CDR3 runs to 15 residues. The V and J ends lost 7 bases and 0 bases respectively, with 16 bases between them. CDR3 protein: CALSETGYSNQPQHF. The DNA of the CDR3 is TGTGCCTTATCTGAGACAGGTTATAGCAATCAGCCCCAGCATTTT.

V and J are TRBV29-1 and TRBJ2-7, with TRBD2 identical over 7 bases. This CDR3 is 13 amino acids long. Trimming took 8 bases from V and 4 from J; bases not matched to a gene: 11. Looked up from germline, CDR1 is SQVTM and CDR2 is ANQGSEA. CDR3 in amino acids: CSFSGGRGYEQYF. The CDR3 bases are TGCAGCTTCTCCGGCGGGAGAGGGTACGAGCAGTACTTC.

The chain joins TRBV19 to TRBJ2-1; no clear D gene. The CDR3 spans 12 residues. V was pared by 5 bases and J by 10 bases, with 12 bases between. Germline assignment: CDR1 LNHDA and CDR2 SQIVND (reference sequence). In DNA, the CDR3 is TGTGCCAGTAGTGTTTTCGGTAGGGAGCAGTTCTTC. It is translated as CASSVFGREQFF.

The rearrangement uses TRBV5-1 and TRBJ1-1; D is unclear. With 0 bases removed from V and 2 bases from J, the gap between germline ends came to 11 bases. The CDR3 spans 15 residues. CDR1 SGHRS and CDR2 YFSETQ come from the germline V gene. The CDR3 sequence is CASSLVHTSNTEAFF. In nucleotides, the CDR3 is TGCGCCAGCAGCTTGGTACACACCAGTAACACTGAAGCTTTCTTT.

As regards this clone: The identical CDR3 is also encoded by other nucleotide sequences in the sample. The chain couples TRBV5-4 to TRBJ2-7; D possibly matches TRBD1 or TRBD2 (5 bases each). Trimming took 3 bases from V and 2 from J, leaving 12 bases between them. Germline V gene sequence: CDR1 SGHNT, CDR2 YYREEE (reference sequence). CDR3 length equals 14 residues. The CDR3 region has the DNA TGTGCCAGCAGCTCCCGGGACGGTACCTACGAGCAGTACTTC. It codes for CASSSRDGTYEQYF.

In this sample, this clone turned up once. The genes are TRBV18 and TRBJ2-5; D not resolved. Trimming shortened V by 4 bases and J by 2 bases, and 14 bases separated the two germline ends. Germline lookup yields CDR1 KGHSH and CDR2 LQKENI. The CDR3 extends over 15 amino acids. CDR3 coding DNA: TGTGCCAGCTCACGGCCTCCGATACCGCAAGAGACCCAGTACTTC. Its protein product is CASSRPPIPQETQYF.

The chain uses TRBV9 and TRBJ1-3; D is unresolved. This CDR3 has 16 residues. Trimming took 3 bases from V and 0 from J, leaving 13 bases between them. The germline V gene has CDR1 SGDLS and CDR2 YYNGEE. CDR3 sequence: CASSDRIKSSGNTIYF. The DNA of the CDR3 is TGTGCCAGCAGCGATCGGATTAAGAGCTCTGGAAACACCATATATTTT.

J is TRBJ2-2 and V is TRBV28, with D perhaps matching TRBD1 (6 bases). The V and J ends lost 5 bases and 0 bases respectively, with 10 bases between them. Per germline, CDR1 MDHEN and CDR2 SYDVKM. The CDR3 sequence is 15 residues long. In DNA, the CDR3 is TGTGCCAGCAGTCTCGGGACACCGAACACCGGGGAGCTGTTTTTT. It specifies CASSLGTPNTGELFF.

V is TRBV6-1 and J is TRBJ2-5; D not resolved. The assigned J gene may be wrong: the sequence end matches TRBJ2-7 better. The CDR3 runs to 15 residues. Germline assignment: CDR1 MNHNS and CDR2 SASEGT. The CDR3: CASRPPWPGTYEQYF. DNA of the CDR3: TGTGCCAGCAGGCCCCCATGGCCAGGAACCTACGAGCAGTACTTC.

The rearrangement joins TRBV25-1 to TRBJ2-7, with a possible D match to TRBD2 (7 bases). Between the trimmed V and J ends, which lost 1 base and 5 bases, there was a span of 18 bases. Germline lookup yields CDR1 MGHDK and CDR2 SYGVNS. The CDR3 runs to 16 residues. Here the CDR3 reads CASSESGRGRQDEQYF. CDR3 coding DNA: TGTGCCAGCAGTGAATCGGGGCGGGGGCGACAGGACGAGCAGTACTTC.

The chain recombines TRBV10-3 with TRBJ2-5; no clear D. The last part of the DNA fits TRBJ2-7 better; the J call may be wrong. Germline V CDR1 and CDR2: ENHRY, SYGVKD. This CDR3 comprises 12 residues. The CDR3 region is CAISESIYEQYF. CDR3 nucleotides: TGTGCCATCAGTGAGTCAATATACGAGCAGTACTTC.

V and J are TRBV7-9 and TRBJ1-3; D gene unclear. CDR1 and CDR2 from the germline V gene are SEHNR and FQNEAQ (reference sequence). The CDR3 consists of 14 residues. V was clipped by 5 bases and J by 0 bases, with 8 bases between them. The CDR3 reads CASSLTVSGNTIYF. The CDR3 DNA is TGTGCCAGCAGCCTTACAGTCTCTGGAAACACCATATATTTT.

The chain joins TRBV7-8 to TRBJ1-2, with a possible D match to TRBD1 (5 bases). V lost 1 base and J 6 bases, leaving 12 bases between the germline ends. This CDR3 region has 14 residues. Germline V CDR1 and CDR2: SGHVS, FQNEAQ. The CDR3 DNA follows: TGTGCCAGCAGCTTAGACGCAGGGATGGATGGCTACACCTTC. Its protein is CASSLDAGMDGYTF.

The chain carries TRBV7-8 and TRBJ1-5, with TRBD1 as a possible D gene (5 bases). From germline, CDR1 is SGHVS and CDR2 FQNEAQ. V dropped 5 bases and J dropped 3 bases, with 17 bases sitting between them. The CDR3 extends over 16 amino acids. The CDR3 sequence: CASSGAKAGYNQPQHF. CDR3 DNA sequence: TGTGCCAGCAGCGGAGCCAAGGCAGGGTACAATCAGCCCCAGCATTTT.

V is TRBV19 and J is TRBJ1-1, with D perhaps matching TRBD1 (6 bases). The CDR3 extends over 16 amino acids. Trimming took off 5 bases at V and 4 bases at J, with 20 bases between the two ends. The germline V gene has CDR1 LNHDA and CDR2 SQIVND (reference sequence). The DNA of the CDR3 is TGTGCCAGTAGTTCCTTCGACAGGTACCCCGGCACTGAAGCTTTCTTT. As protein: CASSSFDRYPGTEAFF.

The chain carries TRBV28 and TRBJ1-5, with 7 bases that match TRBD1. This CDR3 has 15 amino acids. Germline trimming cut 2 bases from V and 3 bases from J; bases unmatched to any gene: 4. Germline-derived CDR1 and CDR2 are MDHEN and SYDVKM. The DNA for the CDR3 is TGTGCCAGCAGTTTAGGGACAGCATCCAATCAGCCCCAGCATTTT. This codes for CASSLGTASNQPQHF. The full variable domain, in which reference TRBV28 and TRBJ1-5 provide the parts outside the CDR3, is DVKVTQSSRYLVKRTGEKVFLECVQDMDHENMFWYRQDPGLGLRLIYFSYDVKMKEKGDIPEGYSVSREKKERFSLILESASTNQTSMYLCASSLGTASNQPQHFGDGTRLSIL.

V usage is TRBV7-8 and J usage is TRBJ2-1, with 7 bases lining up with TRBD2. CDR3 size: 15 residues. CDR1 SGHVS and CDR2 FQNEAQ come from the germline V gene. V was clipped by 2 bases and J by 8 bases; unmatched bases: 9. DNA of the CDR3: TGTGCCAGCAGCTTACGGCGTGTGGGGGGGGATGAGCAGTTCTTC. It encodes CASSLRRVGGDEQFF.

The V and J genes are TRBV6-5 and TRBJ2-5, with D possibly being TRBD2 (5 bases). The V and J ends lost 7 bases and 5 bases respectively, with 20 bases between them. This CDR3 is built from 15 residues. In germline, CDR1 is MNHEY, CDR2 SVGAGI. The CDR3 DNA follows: TGTGCCAGCAACCCCCGAGGCAGCCGGGGTGAGACCCAGTACTTC. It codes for CASNPRGSRGETQYF.

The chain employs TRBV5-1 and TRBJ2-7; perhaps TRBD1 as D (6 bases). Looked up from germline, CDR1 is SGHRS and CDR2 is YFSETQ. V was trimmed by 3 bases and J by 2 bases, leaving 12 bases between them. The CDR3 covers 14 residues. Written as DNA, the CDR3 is TGCGCCAGCAGCTGGAACGACAGGACCTACGAGCAGTACTTC. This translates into CASSWNDRTYEQYF.

The CDR3 loop is CASSYPGSGRGTEAFF. The CDR3 DNA is TGTGCCAGCAGTTACCCAGGTTCGGGGCGGGGAACTGAAGCTTTCTTT. The chain couples TRBV6-6 to TRBJ1-1, with a tentative D call TRBD1 (5 bases). Germline values: CDR1 MNHNY, CDR2 SVGAGI (reference sequence). The V end lost 2 bases, the J end lost 5 bases, and 18 bases lay between the germline ends. This CDR3 is built from 16 residues.

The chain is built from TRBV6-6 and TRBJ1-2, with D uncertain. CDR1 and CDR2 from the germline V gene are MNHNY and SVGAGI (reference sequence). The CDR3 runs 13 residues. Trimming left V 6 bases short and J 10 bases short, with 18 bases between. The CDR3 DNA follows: TGTGCCAGCAGCCCGACCCACTTAGGCGACTACACCTTC. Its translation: CASSPTHLGDYTF.